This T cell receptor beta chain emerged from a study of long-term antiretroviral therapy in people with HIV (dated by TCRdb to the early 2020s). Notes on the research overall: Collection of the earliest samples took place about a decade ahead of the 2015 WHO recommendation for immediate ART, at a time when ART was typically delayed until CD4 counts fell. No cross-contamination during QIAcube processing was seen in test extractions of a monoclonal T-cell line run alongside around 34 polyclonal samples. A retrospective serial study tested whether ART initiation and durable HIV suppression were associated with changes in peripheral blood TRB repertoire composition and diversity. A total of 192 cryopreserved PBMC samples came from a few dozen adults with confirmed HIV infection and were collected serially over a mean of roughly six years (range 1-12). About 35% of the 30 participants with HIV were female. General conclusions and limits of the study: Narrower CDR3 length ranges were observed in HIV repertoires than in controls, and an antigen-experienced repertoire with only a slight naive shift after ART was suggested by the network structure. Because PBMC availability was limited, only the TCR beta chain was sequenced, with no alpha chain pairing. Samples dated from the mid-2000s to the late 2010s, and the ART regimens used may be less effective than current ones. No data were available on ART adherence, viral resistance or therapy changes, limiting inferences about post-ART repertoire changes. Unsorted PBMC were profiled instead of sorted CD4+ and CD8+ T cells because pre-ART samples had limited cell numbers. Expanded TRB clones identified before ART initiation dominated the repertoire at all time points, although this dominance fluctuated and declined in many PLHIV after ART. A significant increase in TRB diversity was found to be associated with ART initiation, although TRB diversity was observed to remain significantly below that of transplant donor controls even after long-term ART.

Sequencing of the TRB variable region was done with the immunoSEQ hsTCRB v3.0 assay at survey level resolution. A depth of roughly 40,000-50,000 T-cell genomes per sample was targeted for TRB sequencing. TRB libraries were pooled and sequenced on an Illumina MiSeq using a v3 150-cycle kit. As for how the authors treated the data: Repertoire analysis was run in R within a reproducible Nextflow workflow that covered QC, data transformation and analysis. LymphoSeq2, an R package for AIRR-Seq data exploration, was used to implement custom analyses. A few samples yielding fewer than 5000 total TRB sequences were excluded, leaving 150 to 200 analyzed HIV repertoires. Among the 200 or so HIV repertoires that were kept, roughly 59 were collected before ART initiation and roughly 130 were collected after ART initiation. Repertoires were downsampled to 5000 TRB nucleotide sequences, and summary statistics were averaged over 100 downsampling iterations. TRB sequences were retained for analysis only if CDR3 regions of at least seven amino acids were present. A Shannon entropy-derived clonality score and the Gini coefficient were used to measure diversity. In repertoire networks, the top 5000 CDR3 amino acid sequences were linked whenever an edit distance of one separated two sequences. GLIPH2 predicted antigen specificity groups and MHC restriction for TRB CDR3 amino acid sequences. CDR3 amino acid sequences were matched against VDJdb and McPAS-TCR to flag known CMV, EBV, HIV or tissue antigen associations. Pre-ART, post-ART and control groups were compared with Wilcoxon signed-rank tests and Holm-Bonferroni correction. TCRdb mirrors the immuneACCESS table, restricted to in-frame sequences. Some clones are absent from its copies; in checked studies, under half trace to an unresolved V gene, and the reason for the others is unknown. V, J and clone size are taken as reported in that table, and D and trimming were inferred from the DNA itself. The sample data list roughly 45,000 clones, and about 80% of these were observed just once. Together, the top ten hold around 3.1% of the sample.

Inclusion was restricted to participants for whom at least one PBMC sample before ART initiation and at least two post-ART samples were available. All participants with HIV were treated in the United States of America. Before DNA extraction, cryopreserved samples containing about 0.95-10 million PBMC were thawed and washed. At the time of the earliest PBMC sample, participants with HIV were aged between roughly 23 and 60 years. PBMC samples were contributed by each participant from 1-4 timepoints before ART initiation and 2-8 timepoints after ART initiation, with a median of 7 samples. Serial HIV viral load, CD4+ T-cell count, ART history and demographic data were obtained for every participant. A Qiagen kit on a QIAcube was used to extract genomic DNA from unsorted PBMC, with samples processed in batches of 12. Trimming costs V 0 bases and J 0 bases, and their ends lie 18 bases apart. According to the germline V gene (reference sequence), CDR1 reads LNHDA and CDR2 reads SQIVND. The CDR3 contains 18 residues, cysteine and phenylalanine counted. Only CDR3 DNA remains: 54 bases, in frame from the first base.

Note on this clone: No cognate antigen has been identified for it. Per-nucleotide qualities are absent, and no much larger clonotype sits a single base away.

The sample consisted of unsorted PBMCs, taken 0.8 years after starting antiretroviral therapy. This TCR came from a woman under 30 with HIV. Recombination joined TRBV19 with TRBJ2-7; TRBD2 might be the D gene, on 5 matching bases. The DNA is TGTGCCAGTAGTATAGATGTTGGTGGAGGTTTCTTCTCCTACGAGCAGTACTTC. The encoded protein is CASSIDVGGGFFSYEQYF.